This TCR beta chain derives from a study of blood T cell repertoires in COVID-19. Sequencing was performed with immunoSEQ multiplex PCR; in TCRdb, only in-frame clones are kept and a portion is missing. The data hold about 54,000 clones, with approximately 90% observed a single time. Trimming stripped 6 bases from V and 2 bases from J, with 10 bases between. From germline, CDR1 is ENHRY and CDR2 SYGVKD. CDR3 size: 13 residues. This chain uses TRBV10-3 with TRBJ2-5; D is possibly TRBD1 (5 bases). The sample was peripheral blood. The receptor was derived from a woman in her thirties or forties with active COVID-19. CDR3 sequence (DNA): TGTGCCATCAGGTCAGGGTCACAAGAGACCCAGTACTTC. Translated: CAIRSGSQETQYF.